These 10 T cell receptor beta chains share one sample of origin, sequenced in a study of cytomegalovirus exposure and HLA in healthy donors. Primers for the PCR totalled 60 Vbeta and 13 Jbeta. Measured with immunoSEQ multiplex PCR; TCRdb has only the in-frame clones, and not every one. The top ten hold over 1.5% of the sample, which has about 120,000 clones, approximately 15% seen once. The specimen sequenced was PBMCs. These receptor sequences come from a woman under 30 in good health and CMV-seronegative.

This chain joins TRBV6-5 and TRBJ2-1, with D possibly being TRBD2 (6 bases). This CDR3 spans 12 amino acids. V was pared by 8 bases and J by 4 bases, with 9 bases between. Germline V gene sequence: CDR1 MNHEY, CDR2 SVGAGI. CDR3 sequence reads: CASLGGYNEQFF. The CDR3 DNA follows: TGTGCCAGCCTTGGGGGGTACAATGAGCAGTTCTTC.

This clone was recorded a few times. V usage is TRBV9 and J usage is TRBJ2-3, with 11 nucleotides matching TRBD2. CDR3 size: 15 residues. The germline V gene has CDR1 SGDLS and CDR2 YYNGEE. With V trimmed by 3 bases and J by 6 bases, 6 bases remained unmatched. The CDR3 nucleotides are TGTGCCAGCAGCGCCCTGGGACTAGCGGCCGATACGCAGTATTTT. It encodes CASSALGLAADTQYF.

This clone showed up just a few times. The chain uses TRBV2 and TRBJ2-7, with TRBD2 identical over 7 bases. CDR3 size: 14 residues. V gave up 5 bases and J gave up 2 bases; unmatched junction bases: 6. CDR1 is SNHLY, CDR2 FYNNEI, per germline. CDR3 DNA: TGTGCCAGCAGTCGGAAGCGGGATGCCTACGAGCAGTACTTC. This codes for CASSRKRDAYEQYF.

This CDR3 reads CASSRAGQGYRSGNTIYF. CDR3 in DNA: TGTGCCAGCTCACGGGCTGGACAGGGTTATCGCTCTGGAAACACCATATATTTT. The V call is TRBV18, the J call TRBJ1-3, with 8 positions matching TRBD1. The CDR3 totals 18 residues. The V and J ends lost 4 bases and 0 bases, in that order; junction bases with no gene match: 11. Per germline, CDR1 KGHSH and CDR2 LQKENI.

This clone was counted a few times. The chain carries TRBV2 and TRBJ2-7; 9 nucleotides align to TRBD2. V lost 6 bases, J lost 4 bases, and 7 bases stayed unmatched. This CDR3 is built from 14 residues. CDR1 SNHLY and CDR2 FYNNEI come from the germline V gene. The CDR3: CASSLAGGFYEQYF. CDR3 DNA: TGTGCCAGCAGCTTGGCGGGAGGGTTTTACGAGCAGTACTTC.

The chain couples TRBV29-1 to TRBJ2-6; 9 positions agree with TRBD1. The CDR3 has 17 residues. The junction had 9 bases not matched to a gene; V was cut back by 6 bases and J by 0 bases. Per the germline V gene, CDR1 is SQVTM and CDR2 is ANQGSEA. The CDR3 DNA sequence: TGCAGCGTCATACAGGGGGCGCTGAGCTCTGGGGCCAACGTCCTGACTTTC. The encoded protein is CSVIQGALSSGANVLTF.

V and J are TRBV2 and TRBJ1-1; D uncertain. V was cut by 4 bases and J by 0 bases, with 12 bases left in between. The CDR3 runs to 15 residues. Looked up from germline, CDR1 is SNHLY and CDR2 is FYNNEI. The CDR3 DNA is TGTGCCAGCAGTGCCCAGAAGTTTATGAACACTGAAGCTTTCTTT. Protein sequence: CASSAQKFMNTEAFF.

The rearrangement joins TRBV30 to TRBJ2-7; 9 bases are a match to TRBD1. In germline, CDR1 is GTSNPN, CDR2 SVGIG (reference sequence). V gave up 6 bases and J gave up 6 bases; unmatched junction bases: 12. The CDR3 consists of 14 residues. The CDR3 DNA reads as TGTGCCTGTATACCGGGACAGGGAGGGATCGAGCAGTACTTC. It translates to CACIPGQGGIEQYF.

This clone came up a few times. J is TRBJ1-2 and V is TRBV5-4; D perhaps matches TRBD1 (6 bases). The CDR3 contains 18 residues. CDR1 and CDR2 from the germline V gene are SGHNT and YYREEE (reference sequence). Between the trimmed V and J ends, which lost 0 bases and 0 bases, there was a span of 18 bases. This CDR3 reads CASSLGLAPTGSNYGYTF. Here the CDR3 DNA reads TGTGCCAGCAGCTTGGGGTTGGCCCCCACAGGGTCTAACTATGGCTACACCTTC.

The J gene is TRBJ2-7, the V gene TRBV19, with 8 nucleotides matching TRBD1. J was trimmed by 0 bases and V by 3 bases; bases with no gene match: 4. The CDR3 extends over 15 amino acids. Germline CDR1 is LNHDA and CDR2 is SQIVND (reference sequence). CDR3 amino acids: CASSMGTGSSYEQYF. CDR3 DNA sequence: TGTGCCAGTAGTATGGGGACAGGAAGCTCCTACGAGCAGTACTTC.